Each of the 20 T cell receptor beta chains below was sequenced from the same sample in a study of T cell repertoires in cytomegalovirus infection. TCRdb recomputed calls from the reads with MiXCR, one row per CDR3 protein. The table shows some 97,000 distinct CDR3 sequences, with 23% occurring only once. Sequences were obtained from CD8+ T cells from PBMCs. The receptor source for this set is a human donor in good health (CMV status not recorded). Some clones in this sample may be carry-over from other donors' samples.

CDR3 sequence (DNA): TGTGCCAGCAGGGATGCACAGCTCTATGGCTACACCTTC. This translates into CASRDAQLYGYTF. V and J are TRBV27 and TRBJ1-2; no clear D gene. The CDR3 has 13 residues. The V gene lost 6 bases and the J gene lost 4 bases, with 12 bases spanning the gap. The germline V gene has CDR1 MNHEY and CDR2 SMNVEV (reference sequence).

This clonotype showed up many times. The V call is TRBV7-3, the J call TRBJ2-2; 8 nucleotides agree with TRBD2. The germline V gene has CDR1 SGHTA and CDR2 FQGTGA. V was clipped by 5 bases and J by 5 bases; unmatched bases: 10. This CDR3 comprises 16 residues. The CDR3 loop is CASSPAGGGGTGELFF. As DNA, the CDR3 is TGTGCCAGCAGCCCTGCGGGGGGCGGTGGGACCGGGGAGCTGTTTTTT. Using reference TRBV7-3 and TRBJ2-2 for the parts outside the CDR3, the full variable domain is GAGVSQTPSNKVTEKGKYVELRCDPISGHTALYWYRQSLGQGPEFLIYFQGTGAADDSGLPNDRFFAVRPEGSVSTLKIQRTERGDSAVYLCASSPAGGGGTGELFFGEGSRLTVL.

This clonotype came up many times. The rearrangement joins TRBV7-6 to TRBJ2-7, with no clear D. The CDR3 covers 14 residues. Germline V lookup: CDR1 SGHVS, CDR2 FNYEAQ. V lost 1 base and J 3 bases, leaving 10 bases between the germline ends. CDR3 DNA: TGTGCCAGCAGCTTAGAGGGCTTACTCTACGAGCAGTACTTC. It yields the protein CASSLEGLLYEQYF.

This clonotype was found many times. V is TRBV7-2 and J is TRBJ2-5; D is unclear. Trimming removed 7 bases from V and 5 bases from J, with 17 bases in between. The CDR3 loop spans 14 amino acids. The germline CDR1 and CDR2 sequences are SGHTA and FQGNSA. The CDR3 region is CASTPGGFLETQYF. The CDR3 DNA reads TGTGCCAGCACCCCCGGTGGCTTCCTGGAGACCCAGTACTTC.

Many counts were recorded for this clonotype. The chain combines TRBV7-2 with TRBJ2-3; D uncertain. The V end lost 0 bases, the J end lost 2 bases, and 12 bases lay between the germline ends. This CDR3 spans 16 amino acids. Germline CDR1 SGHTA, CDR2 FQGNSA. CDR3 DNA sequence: TGTGCCAGCAGCTTAGCGTGGGCGTCTGACACAGATACGCAGTATTTT. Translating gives CASSLAWASDTDTQYF. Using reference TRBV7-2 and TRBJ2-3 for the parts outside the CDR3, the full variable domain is GAGVSQSPSNKVTEKGKDVELRCDPISGHTALYWYRQSLGQGLEFLIYFQGNSAPDKSGLPSDRFSAERTGGSVSTLTIQRTQQEDSAVYLCASSLAWASDTDTQYFGPGTRLTVL.

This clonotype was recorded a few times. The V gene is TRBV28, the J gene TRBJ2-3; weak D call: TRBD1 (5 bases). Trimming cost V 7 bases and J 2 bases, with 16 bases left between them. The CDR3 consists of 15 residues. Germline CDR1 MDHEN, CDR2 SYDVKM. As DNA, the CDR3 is TGTGCCAGCACGAGGCAGGGCACCTACACAGATACGCAGTATTTT. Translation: CASTRQGTYTDTQYF.

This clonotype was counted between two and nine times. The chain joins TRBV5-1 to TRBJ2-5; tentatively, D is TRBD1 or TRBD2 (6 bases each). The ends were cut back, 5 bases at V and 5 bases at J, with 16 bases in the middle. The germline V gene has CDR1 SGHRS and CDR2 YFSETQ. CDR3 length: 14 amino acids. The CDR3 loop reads CASRMGGAWETQYF. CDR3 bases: TGCGCCAGCAGAATGGGGGGCGCCTGGGAGACCCAGTACTTC.

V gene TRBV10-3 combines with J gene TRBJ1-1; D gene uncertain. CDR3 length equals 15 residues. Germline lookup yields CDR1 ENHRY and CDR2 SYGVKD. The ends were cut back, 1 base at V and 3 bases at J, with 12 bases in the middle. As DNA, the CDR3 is TGTGCCATCAGTGAGTACGCCGCGGGAGACACTGAAGCTTTCTTT. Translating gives CAISEYAAGDTEAFF.

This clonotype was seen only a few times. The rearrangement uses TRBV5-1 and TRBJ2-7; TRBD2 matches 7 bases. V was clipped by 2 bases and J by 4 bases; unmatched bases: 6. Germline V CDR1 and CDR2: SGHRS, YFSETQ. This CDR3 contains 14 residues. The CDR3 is CASSFSDGGYEQYF. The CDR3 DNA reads TGCGCCAGCAGCTTCAGTGACGGGGGGTACGAGCAGTACTTC.

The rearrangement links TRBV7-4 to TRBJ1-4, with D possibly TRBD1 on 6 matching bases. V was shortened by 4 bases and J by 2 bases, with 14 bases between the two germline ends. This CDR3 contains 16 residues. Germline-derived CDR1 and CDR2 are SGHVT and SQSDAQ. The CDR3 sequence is CASSYPSGATNEKLFF. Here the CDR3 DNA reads TGTGCCAGCAGCTACCCATCGGGGGCGACTAATGAAAAACTGTTTTTT.

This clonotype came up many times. The chain's CDR3 is CASSEGDGGSTMSNEKLFF. CDR3 nucleotides: TGTGCCAGCAGCGAGGGGGACGGGGGCTCGACGATGAGTAATGAAAAACTGTTTTTT. The chain couples TRBV5-4 to TRBJ1-4; a possible D gene is TRBD1 (6 bases). Trimming pared 4 bases from V and 4 bases from J, leaving 26 bases between. This CDR3 is 19 amino acids long. Germline V gene lookup returns CDR1 SGHNT and CDR2 YYREEE (reference sequence).

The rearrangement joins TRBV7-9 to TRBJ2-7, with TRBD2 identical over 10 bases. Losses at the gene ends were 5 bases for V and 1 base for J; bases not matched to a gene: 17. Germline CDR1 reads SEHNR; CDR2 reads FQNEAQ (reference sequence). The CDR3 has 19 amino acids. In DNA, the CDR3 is TGTGCCAGCAGCGCATCGGGGGACCTTAGCGGGGGGCTTTCCTACGAGCAGTACTTC. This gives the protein CASSASGDLSGGLSYEQYF.

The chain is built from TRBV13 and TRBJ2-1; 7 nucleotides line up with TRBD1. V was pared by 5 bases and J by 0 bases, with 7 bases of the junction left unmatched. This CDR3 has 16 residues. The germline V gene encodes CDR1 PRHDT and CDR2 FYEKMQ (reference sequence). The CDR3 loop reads CASSHTGVISYNEQFF. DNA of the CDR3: TGTGCCAGCAGCCACACAGGGGTGATCTCCTACAATGAGCAGTTCTTC.

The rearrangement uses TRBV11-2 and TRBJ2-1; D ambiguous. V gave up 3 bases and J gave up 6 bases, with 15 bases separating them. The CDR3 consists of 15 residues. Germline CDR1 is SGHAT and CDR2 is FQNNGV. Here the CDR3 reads CASSFGWADSNEQFF. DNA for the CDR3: TGTGCCAGCAGCTTTGGCTGGGCGGATAGCAATGAGCAGTTCTTC.

The CDR3 DNA sequence: TGCGCCAGCAGCCAAGACAGACCCTACGAGCAGTACTTC. This gives the protein CASSQDRPYEQYF. The chain has TRBV4-1 and TRBJ2-7; D gene unclear. The CDR3 is 13 residues long. In germline, CDR1 is MGHRA, CDR2 YSYEKL. V was pared by 0 bases and J by 2 bases, with 5 bases between.

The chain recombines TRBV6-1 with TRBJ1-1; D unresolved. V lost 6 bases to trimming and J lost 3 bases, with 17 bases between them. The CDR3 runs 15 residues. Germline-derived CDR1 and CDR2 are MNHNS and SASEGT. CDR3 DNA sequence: TGTGCCAGCAGACACCGGGTAAGAGACGACACTGAAGCTTTCTTT. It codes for CASRHRVRDDTEAFF.

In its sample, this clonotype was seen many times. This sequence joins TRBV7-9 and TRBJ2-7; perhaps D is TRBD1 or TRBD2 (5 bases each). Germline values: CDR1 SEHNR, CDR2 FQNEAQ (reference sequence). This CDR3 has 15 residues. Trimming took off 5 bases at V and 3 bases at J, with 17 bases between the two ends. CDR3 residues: CASSATGPTNYEQYF. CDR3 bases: TGTGCCAGCAGCGCGACGGGACCGACTAACTACGAGCAGTACTTC.

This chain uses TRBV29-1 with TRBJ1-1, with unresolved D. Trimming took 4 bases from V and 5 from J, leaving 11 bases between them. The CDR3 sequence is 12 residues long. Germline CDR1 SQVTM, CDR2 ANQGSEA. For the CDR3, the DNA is TGCAGCGTTGCGAGGTGGGGTACTGAAGCTTTCTTT. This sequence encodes CSVARWGTEAFF.

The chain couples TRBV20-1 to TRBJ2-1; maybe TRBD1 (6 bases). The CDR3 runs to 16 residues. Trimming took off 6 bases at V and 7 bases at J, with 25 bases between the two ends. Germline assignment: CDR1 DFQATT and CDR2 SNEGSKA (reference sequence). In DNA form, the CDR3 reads TGCAGTGCATACGACCGGGACACCTACCTCGGGAATGAGCAGTTCTTC. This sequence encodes CSAYDRDTYLGNEQFF.

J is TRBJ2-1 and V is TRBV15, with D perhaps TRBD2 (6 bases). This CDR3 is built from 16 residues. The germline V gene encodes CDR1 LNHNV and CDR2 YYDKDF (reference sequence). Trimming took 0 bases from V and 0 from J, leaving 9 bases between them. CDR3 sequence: CATSRDSGSSYNEQFF. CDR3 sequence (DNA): TGTGCCACCAGCAGAGATTCCGGGAGCTCCTACAATGAGCAGTTCTTC. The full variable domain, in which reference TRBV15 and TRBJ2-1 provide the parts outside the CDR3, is DAMVIQNPRYQVTQFGKPVTLSCSQTLNHNVMYWYQQKSSQAPKLLFHYYDKDFNNEADTPDNFQSRRPNTSFCFLDIRSPGLGDTAMYLCATSRDSGSSYNEQFFGPGTRLTVL.